A selection of T cell receptor beta chains follows, all from one sample in a study of T cells in Graves' hyperthyroidism and ophthalmopathy. TCRdb re-analysed the multiplex PCR reads in MiXCR, keeping a single row per CDR3 protein. The sample records about half a million distinct CDR3 sequences, about 20% being singletons. The sample taken for sequencing was blood. The receptors were gathered from a woman aged 70-85 years with Graves' ophthalmopathy. Each CDR3 is given with its conserved first and last residue. A D gene is named only where the DNA matches it firmly. Some rows mark clone size as missing; the rest say once, few, many or name a class of expanded clone.

v_call: TRBV10-2
j_call: TRBJ1-1
clone_size: .
d_call: .
cdr3_nt: TGCGCCAGCAGGAGACTCGACAGCAGGGTCACTGAAGCTTTCTTT
cdr3_aa: CASRRLDSRVTEAFF

v_call: TRBV5-1
j_call: TRBJ2-1
clone_size: .
d_call: TRBD2
cdr3_nt: TGCGCCAGCAGCTTGAGTAGCGGGAGTTTAGATGAGCAGTTCTTC
cdr3_aa: CASSLSSGSLDEQFF

v_call: TRBV4-1
j_call: TRBJ1-5
clone_size: .
d_call: .
cdr3_nt: TGCGCCAGCAGCCAAGATCTCCATGATCAGCCCCAGCATTTT
cdr3_aa: CASSQDLHDQPQHF

v_call: TRBV6-2/TRBV6-3
j_call: TRBJ2-7
clone_size: few
d_call: TRBD1
cdr3_nt: TGTGCCAGCAGCTACCCGGGGACAGCCCCCGAGCAGTACTTC
cdr3_aa: CASSYPGTAPEQYF

v_call: TRBV9
j_call: TRBJ2-2
clone_size: few
d_call: .
cdr3_nt: TGTGCCAGCAGCGTAGCTACGGGTACCGGGGAGCTGTTTTTT
cdr3_aa: CASSVATGTGELFF

v_call: TRBV28
j_call: TRBJ1-1
clone_size: many
d_call: .
cdr3_nt: TGTGCCAGCAGTTTAGGGGGCGGACCGTTGGCTGAAGCTTTCTTT
cdr3_aa: CASSLGGGPLAEAFF

v_call: TRBV9
j_call: TRBJ1-2
clone_size: .
d_call: .
cdr3_nt: TGTGCCAGCAGCGCAGACCCAGGAGGCTATGGCTACACCTTC
cdr3_aa: CASSADPGGYGYTF

v_call: TRBV6-2/TRBV6-3
j_call: TRBJ2-1
clone_size: .
d_call: .
cdr3_nt: TGTGCCAGCAGTTCCGATCTACTCCAAGGAGTCTACAATGAGCAGTTCTTC
cdr3_aa: CASSSDLLQGVYNEQFF

v_call: TRBV28
j_call: TRBJ2-4
clone_size: .
d_call: TRBD1
cdr3_nt: TGTGCCAGTTTTGGACAGGGGGCGGCCAAAAACATTCAGTACTTC
cdr3_aa: CASFGQGAAKNIQYF

v_call: TRBV7-3
j_call: TRBJ2-3
clone_size: many
d_call: .
cdr3_nt: TGTGCCAGCAGCCCAGGCGCTCCGCCGTCATGGGCAGATACGCAGTATTTT
cdr3_aa: CASSPGAPPSWADTQYF

v_call: TRBV11-2
j_call: TRBJ2-4
clone_size: few
d_call: .
cdr3_nt: TGTGCCAGCAGCTTATTAGCCAAAAACATTCAGTACTTC
cdr3_aa: CASSLLAKNIQYF

v_call: TRBV7-8
j_call: TRBJ2-7
clone_size: few
d_call: TRBD2
cdr3_nt: TGTGCCAGCAGCTCCTTAACTAGCGGGGCCACCTACGAGCAGTACTTC
cdr3_aa: CASSSLTSGATYEQYF

v_call: TRBV28
j_call: TRBJ2-7
clone_size: .
d_call: .
cdr3_nt: TGTGCCAGCAGTCGACTCGTTTCCTACGAGCAGTACTTC
cdr3_aa: CASSRLVSYEQYF

v_call: TRBV6-1
j_call: TRBJ2-7
clone_size: .
d_call: .
cdr3_nt: TGTGCCAGCAGTGAAGCGCGGGGTCCTGAGGAGCAGTACTTC
cdr3_aa: CASSEARGPEEQYF

v_call: TRBV5-6
j_call: TRBJ1-1
clone_size: .
d_call: .
cdr3_nt: TGTGCCAGCAGCGGCCTGACAGGCCAGAACACTGAAGCTTTCTTT
cdr3_aa: CASSGLTGQNTEAFF

v_call: TRBV6-1
j_call: TRBJ1-5
clone_size: .
d_call: .
cdr3_nt: TGTGCCACCGGGAGTCGCAATCAGCCCCAGCATTTT
cdr3_aa: CATGSRNQPQHF

v_call: TRBV12-3/TRBV12-4
j_call: TRBJ1-4
clone_size: .
d_call: .
cdr3_nt: TGTGCCAGCAGCGACACAGGAGGAACTAATGAAAAACTGTTTTTT
cdr3_aa: CASSDTGGTNEKLFF

v_call: TRBV20-1
j_call: TRBJ2-5
clone_size: few
d_call: TRBD1
cdr3_nt: TGCAGTGCTCCTAGACAGGGCCAAGAGACCCAGTACTTC
cdr3_aa: CSAPRQGQETQYF

v_call: TRBV4-2
j_call: TRBJ2-5
clone_size: .
d_call: .
cdr3_nt: TGTGCCAGCAGCCAAGAAGGTCGGCAAGAGACCCAGTACTTC
cdr3_aa: CASSQEGRQETQYF

v_call: TRBV27
j_call: TRBJ1-2
clone_size: few
d_call: TRBD1
cdr3_nt: TGTGCCAGCAGCGAGACAGGGAAATATGGTGGCTACACCTTC
cdr3_aa: CASSETGKYGGYTF

v_call: TRBV3-1
j_call: TRBJ1-5
clone_size: few
d_call: .
cdr3_nt: TGTGCCAGCAGCCAAGACAGCCGATACAATCAGCCCCAGCATTTT
cdr3_aa: CASSQDSRYNQPQHF

v_call: TRBV6-1
j_call: TRBJ1-4
clone_size: few
d_call: .
cdr3_nt: TGTGCCAGCAGTGATGGCCAGCTGAATGAAAAACTGTTTTTT
cdr3_aa: CASSDGQLNEKLFF

v_call: TRBV5-1
j_call: TRBJ2-1
clone_size: many
d_call: .
cdr3_nt: TGCGCCAGCAGCCCGGACGGGATCTACAATGAGCAGTTCTTC
cdr3_aa: CASSPDGIYNEQFF

v_call: TRBV20-1
j_call: TRBJ2-4
clone_size: .
d_call: TRBD2
cdr3_nt: TGCAGTGCTAGAGTTAGCGGGAGAGTCAACATTCAGTACTTC
cdr3_aa: CSARVSGRVNIQYF

v_call: TRBV2
j_call: TRBJ2-1
clone_size: many
d_call: TRBD1
cdr3_nt: TGTGCCAGCAGTGCCTCTTCGACAGGGATGCATGAGCAGTTCTTC
cdr3_aa: CASSASSTGMHEQFF

v_call: TRBV11-3
j_call: TRBJ2-1
clone_size: .
d_call: .
cdr3_nt: TGTGCCAGCAGCTTAGCGGGAGAAAGGGTCGATGAGCAGTTCTTC
cdr3_aa: CASSLAGERVDEQFF